These T cell receptor beta chains were read from a single sample in a study of T-cell memory formation after mild COVID-19. TCRdb reanalysed the 5' RACE reads using MiXCR and keeps one entry per CDR3 protein. The table has 400,000 to 500,000 distinct CDR3 sequences, 20% seen once. Input material: PBMCs or a T cell subset sorted from them (not recorded which). These receptors were obtained from an adult woman who had mild COVID-19 (a few samples of this study predate the infection). Cell type and time point are not known. Each CDR3 is given with its conserved first and last residue. The D gene is left open where the match is weak. A clone size is listed for some rows: how often the clone was seen (once, few, many), or a class if it is expanded.

length	size	V	D	J	CDR3	DNA
15	NA	TRBV5-1	NA	TRBJ2-2	CASSLGPSGAGELFF	TGCGCCAGCAGCTTGGGACCCTCGGGGGCCGGGGAGCTGTTTTTT
16	NA	TRBV6-6	NA	TRBJ2-2	CASTPRGQPNTGELFF	TGTGCCAGCACTCCAAGAGGGCAGCCCAACACCGGGGAGCTGTTTTTT
14	NA	TRBV3-1	NA	TRBJ2-5	CASSFRDGQKTQYF	TGTGCCAGCAGCTTCCGGGACGGTCAAAAGACCCAGTACTTC
14	few	TRBV3-1	TRBD1	TRBJ1-2	CASSQWDRADGYTF	TGTGCCAGCAGCCAATGGGACAGGGCTGATGGCTACACCTTC
17	many	TRBV5-1	TRBD2	TRBJ2-3	CASSEGLAGAGTDTQYF	TGCGCCAGCAGCGAGGGACTAGCGGGAGCAGGCACAGATACGCAGTATTTT
15	few	TRBV9	NA	TRBJ2-1	CASSVLGIGYNEQFF	TGTGCCAGCAGCGTATTGGGGATAGGGTACAATGAGCAGTTCTTC
13	NA	TRBV29-1	TRBD1	TRBJ1-1	CSAGQGLDTEAFF	TGCAGCGCAGGACAGGGTTTAGACACTGAAGCTTTCTTT
15	NA	TRBV5-1	NA	TRBJ2-5	CASSLPQGTQETQYF	TGCGCCAGCAGCTTGCCCCAGGGGACCCAAGAGACCCAGTACTTC
16	NA	TRBV12-3/TRBV12-4	NA	TRBJ1-3	CASSFGSPISGNTIYF	TGTGCCAGCAGTTTTGGGTCACCCATCTCTGGAAACACCATATATTTT
12	NA	TRBV29-1	NA	TRBJ2-3	CSVPQTTDTQYF	TGCAGCGTGCCTCAGACTACAGATACGCAGTATTTT
22	NA	TRBV4-1	TRBD2	TRBJ2-5	CASSQGPLLRAGGPTYQETQYF	TGCGCCAGCAGCCAAGGGCCCTTGCTTAGGGCGGGAGGGCCTACGTACCAAGAGACCCAGTACTTC
18	NA	TRBV9	TRBD2	TRBJ2-3	CASSKIPTLRGAADTQYF	TGTGCCAGCAGCAAAATCCCGACTTTGCGGGGGGCGGCCGATACGCAGTATTTT
11	NA	TRBV6-2/TRBV6-3	NA	TRBJ1-2	CASSYLKGYTF	TGTGCCAGCAGTTACCTAAAGGGCTACACCTTC
13	NA	TRBV5-1	TRBD2	TRBJ2-2	CASRPRGAGELFF	TGCGCCAGCAGACCACGGGGGGCCGGGGAGCTGTTTTTT
15	few	TRBV3-1	TRBD1	TRBJ1-1	CASSRRQGIRTEAFF	TGTGCCAGCAGCAGAAGACAGGGAATACGCACTGAAGCTTTCTTT
15	NA	TRBV27	NA	TRBJ1-1	CASSFKGNMNTEAFF	TGTGCCAGCAGTTTCAAAGGGAACATGAACACTGAAGCTTTCTTT
12	few	TRBV6-6	TRBD1	TRBJ1-2	CASTGGAYGYTF	TGTGCCAGCACAGGGGGGGCCTATGGCTACACCTTC
16	many	TRBV5-1	NA	TRBJ2-1	CASSLVLIASGDEQFF	TGCGCCAGCAGCTTGGTGCTGATCGCGTCGGGCGATGAGCAGTTCTTC
14	NA	TRBV6-2/TRBV6-3	NA	TRBJ1-6	CASRPGPINSPLHF	TGTGCCAGCAGGCCGGGACCCATTAATTCACCCCTCCACTTT
15	NA	TRBV7-9	TRBD2	TRBJ2-1	CASSSGVAGYNEQFF	TGTGCCAGCAGCTCCGGGGTAGCGGGCTACAATGAGCAGTTCTTC
15	many	TRBV7-2	NA	TRBJ2-5	CASSRVSGNQETQYF	TGTGCCAGCAGCCGTGTTTCGGGGAACCAAGAGACCCAGTACTTC
13	NA	TRBV5-6	NA	TRBJ2-7	CASSLWDKAEQYF	TGTGCCAGCAGCTTGTGGGACAAGGCCGAGCAGTACTTC
15	NA	TRBV19	TRBD1	TRBJ1-4	CASRSQGGKNEKLFF	TGTGCCAGTAGGTCACAGGGGGGGAAGAATGAAAAACTGTTTTTT
14	many	TRBV5-4	NA	TRBJ1-2	CASSLAGGRDGYTF	TGTGCCAGCAGCTTGGCGGGTGGCAGGGATGGCTACACCTTC
17	NA	TRBV5-1	TRBD1	TRBJ2-7	CASSSDLGQDSSYEQYF	TGCGCCAGCAGCTCCGACCTGGGACAGGACAGCTCCTACGAGCAGTACTTC
12	NA	TRBV2	NA	TRBJ2-3	CASIIRADTQYF	TGTGCCAGCATTATCAGGGCAGATACGCAGTATTTT
14	NA	TRBV7-8	NA	TRBJ1-1	CASSLAGLVSEAFF	TGTGCCAGCAGCTTAGCAGGTCTTGTCTCTGAAGCTTTCTTT
17	NA	TRBV4-3	NA	TRBJ1-4	CASIQGFATATNEKLFF	TGCGCCAGCATCCAAGGATTTGCGACAGCAACTAATGAAAAACTGTTTTTT
13	many	TRBV18	NA	TRBJ2-7	CASSPGQTYEQYF	TGTGCCAGCTCCCCCGGACAGACCTACGAGCAGTACTTC
14	NA	TRBV20-1	NA	TRBJ2-5	CSAPSDGSSETQYF	TGCAGTGCTCCGAGCGATGGGAGTTCCGAGACCCAGTACTTC
14	NA	TRBV7-6	NA	TRBJ2-5	CASSFAGRQETQYF	TGTGCCAGCAGCTTCGCCGGGAGACAAGAGACCCAGTACTTC
17	few	TRBV7-3	NA	TRBJ2-2	CASSLRVLQANTGELFF	TGTGCCAGCAGCTTAAGGGTACTACAGGCGAACACCGGGGAGCTGTTTTTT
15	NA	TRBV7-2	NA	TRBJ2-4	CASSIQNRDGNIQYF	TGTGCCAGCAGTATACAAAACAGGGATGGGAACATTCAGTACTTC
17	once	TRBV7-6	NA	TRBJ2-2	CASSRIDWGKNTGELFF	TGTGCCAGCAGCCGCATTGACTGGGGGAAGAACACCGGGGAGCTGTTTTTT
14	few	TRBV7-9	NA	TRBJ2-7	CASSSLPSGQPPSF	TGTGCCAGCAGTTCATTACCGTCCGGACAGCCCCCAAGCTTC
13	few	TRBV10-3	NA	TRBJ2-7	CAIKGALYDEQYF	TGTGCCATCAAAGGGGCTCTGTACGACGAGCAGTACTTC